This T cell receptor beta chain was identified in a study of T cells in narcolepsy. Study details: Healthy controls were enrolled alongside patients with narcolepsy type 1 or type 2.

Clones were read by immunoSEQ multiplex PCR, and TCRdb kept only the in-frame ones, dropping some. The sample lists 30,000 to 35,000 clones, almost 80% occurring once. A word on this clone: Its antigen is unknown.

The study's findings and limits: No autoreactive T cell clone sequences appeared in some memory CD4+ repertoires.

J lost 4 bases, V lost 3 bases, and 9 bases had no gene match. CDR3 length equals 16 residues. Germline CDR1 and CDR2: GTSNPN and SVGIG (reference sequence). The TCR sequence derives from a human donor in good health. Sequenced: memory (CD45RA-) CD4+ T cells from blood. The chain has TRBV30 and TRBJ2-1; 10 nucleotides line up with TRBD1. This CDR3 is CAWRRKPGQGYNEQFF. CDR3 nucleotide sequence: TGTGCCTGGAGACGGAAACCGGGACAGGGGTACAATGAGCAGTTCTTC.